The 9 T cell receptor beta chains reported below all come from one sample, sequenced in a study of T cell changes during pregnancy in multiple sclerosis. Profiling relied on immunoSEQ multiplex PCR, and the TCRdb table lists in-frame clones only, not all of them. Of around 41,000 clones listed, around nine tenths are singletons. The material was CD4+ T cells from peripheral blood mononuclear cells, obtained in the third trimester of pregnancy. These receptors came from a female donor in good health, enrolled as a control in a pregnancy study.

This chain links TRBV7-9 with TRBJ1-5, with no clear D. Per germline, CDR1 SEHNR and CDR2 FQNEAQ (reference sequence). Between the trimmed V and J ends, which lost 2 bases and 3 bases, there was a span of 8 bases. The CDR3 totals 14 residues. The CDR3 loop reads CASSLNGPNQPQHF. Written as DNA, the CDR3 is TGTGCCAGCAGCTTAAACGGTCCCAATCAGCCCCAGCATTTT.

This chain uses TRBV7-9 with TRBJ2-1; 13 positions match TRBD2. Germline V CDR1 and CDR2: SEHNR, FQNEAQ (reference sequence). The CDR3 has 15 amino acids. Germline trimming cut 5 bases from V and 8 bases from J; bases unmatched to any gene: 6. CDR3 sequence (DNA): TGTGCCAGCAGCACCGGGACTAGCGGGGCTTATGAGCAGTTCTTC. Amino acids: CASSTGTSGAYEQFF.

The chain recombines TRBV6-1 with TRBJ2-3; the match to TRBD2 covers 7 bases. The CDR3 is made up of 15 amino acids. Germline V gene data show CDR1 as MNHNS and CDR2 as SASEGT. With V trimmed by 2 bases and J by 0 bases, 2 bases remained unmatched. The CDR3, as DNA: TGTGCCAGCAGTGAAACTAGCGTAAGCACAGATACGCAGTATTTT. Translating gives CASSETSVSTDTQYF.

This sequence joins TRBV27 and TRBJ2-7; 13 nucleotides match TRBD2. CDR1 is MNHEY and CDR2 is SMNVEV in the germline V gene (reference sequence). After removal of 6 bases from V and 4 bases from J, the junction contained 9 bases not matched to a gene. The length of the CDR3 is 16 residues. The DNA of the CDR3 is TGTGCCAGCAGATCAAGGGGACTAGCGGGGTTTTACGAGCAGTACTTC. Protein sequence: CASRSRGLAGFYEQYF.

J is TRBJ2-3 and V is TRBV5-4; D might be TRBD2 (7 bases). With 1 base removed from V and 3 bases from J, the gap between germline ends came to 15 bases. Germline V CDR1 and CDR2: SGHNT, YYREEE (reference sequence). This CDR3 is 16 amino acids long. CDR3 bases: TGTGCCAGCAGCTTGTTCCGAGGGGGGGGAACAGATACGCAGTATTTT. Protein: CASSLFRGGGTDTQYF.

This chain links TRBV4-1 with TRBJ2-7; no definite D call. CDR1 is MGHRA, CDR2 YSYEKL, per germline. Trimming removed 0 bases from V and 6 bases from J, with 12 bases in between. This CDR3 comprises 14 residues. Here the CDR3 reads CASSQEWSRAEQYF. CDR3 in DNA: TGCGCCAGCAGCCAAGAATGGTCGAGAGCCGAGCAGTACTTC.

J is TRBJ2-6 and V is TRBV15; no clear D gene. CDR1 is LNHNV, CDR2 YYDKDF, per germline (reference sequence). The CDR3 is 16 residues long. Trimming pared 1 base from V and 2 bases from J, leaving 9 bases between. DNA for the CDR3: TGTGCCACCAGCAGAGTGCGTAGCACTGGGGCCAACGTCCTGACTTTC. It codes for CATSRVRSTGANVLTF.

This clone was recorded once. The genes are TRBV18 and TRBJ1-5; D is uncertain. V lost 6 bases and J 0 bases, leaving 15 bases between the germline ends. This CDR3 is built from 16 residues. Germline loops: CDR1 KGHSH, CDR2 LQKENI. CDR3 sequence: CASSSQSTDSNQPQHF. In DNA form, the CDR3 reads TGTGCCAGCTCGAGCCAAAGCACAGATAGCAATCAGCCCCAGCATTTT. Variable domain in full (rest from reference TRBV18 and TRBJ1-5): NAGVMQNPRHLVRRRGQEARLRCSPMKGHSHVYWYRQLPEEGLKFMVYLQKENIIDESGMPKERFSAEFPKEGPSILRIQQVVRGDSAAYFCASSSQSTDSNQPQHFGDGTRLSIL.

The chain is built from TRBV6-5 and TRBJ2-5; tentative D call: TRBD2 (5 bases). This CDR3 is 15 amino acids long. With 0 bases removed from V and 5 bases from J, the gap between germline ends came to 13 bases. In germline, CDR1 is MNHEY, CDR2 SVGAGI. The CDR3: CASSYSRVGAETQYF. The DNA of the CDR3 is TGTGCCAGCAGTTACTCGAGGGTGGGCGCGGAGACCCAGTACTTC.